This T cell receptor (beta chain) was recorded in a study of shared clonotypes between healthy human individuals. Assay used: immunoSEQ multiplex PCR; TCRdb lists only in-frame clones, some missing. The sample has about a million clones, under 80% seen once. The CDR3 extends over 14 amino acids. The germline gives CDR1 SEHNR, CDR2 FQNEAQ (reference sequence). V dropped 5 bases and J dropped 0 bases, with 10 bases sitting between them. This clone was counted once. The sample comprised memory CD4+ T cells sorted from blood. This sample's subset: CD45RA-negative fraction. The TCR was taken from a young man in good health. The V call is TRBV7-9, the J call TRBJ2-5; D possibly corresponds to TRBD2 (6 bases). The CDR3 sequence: CASSPGEYQETQYF. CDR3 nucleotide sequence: TGTGCCAGCAGCCCGGGGGAGTACCAAGAGACCCAGTACTTC.